This T cell receptor (beta chain) is drawn from a study of CD8 T cells in ankylosing spondylitis. Regarding the study as a whole: Earlier studies detected some motif variants in reactive arthritis synovial fluid and blood. In ankylosing spondylitis blood, a motif of about eight highly homologous TCR beta variants appeared characteristic.

TCRdb re-called the 5' RACE reads with MiXCR, one entry per CDR3 protein. This table has over 700,000 distinct CDR3 sequences, around 20% appearing once. Germline CDR1 is DFQATT and CDR2 is SNEGSKA (reference sequence). V trimming: 8 bases; J trimming: 5 bases; junction bases outside the gene matches: 13. The CDR3 is 15 residues long. A word on this clonotype: Its cognate antigen is unknown.

This clonotype originated in a male donor with ankylosing spondylitis. The sequenced sample was blood, either unsorted or a sorted T cell fraction (not recorded which). The chain employs TRBV20-1 and TRBJ1-2; 11 nucleotides align to TRBD1. The DNA for the CDR3 is TGCAGTACCCGGACAGGGGGCGCATCGGGGTATGGCTACACCTTC. This translates into CSTRTGGASGYGYTF.